The 22 T cell receptor beta chains below come from one sample, sequenced in a study of blood T cell repertoires in COVID-19. Method: immunoSEQ multiplex PCR; TCRdb's copy keeps in-frame clones and lacks some. The table includes around 300,000 clones, about 87% detected once. Sequenced input: PBMCs or T cells enriched from blood (not recorded which). Receptor source: a woman in her fifties or sixties who had recovered from COVID-19.

This chain joins TRBV24-1 and TRBJ2-1; a possible D gene is TRBD2 (6 bases). V was trimmed by 0 bases and J by 2 bases, leaving 7 bases between them. Germline CDR1 KGHDR, CDR2 SFDVKD. The CDR3 is 15 residues long. In DNA form, the CDR3 reads TGTGCCACCAGTGATTTGGCTAGCGCCTACAATGAGCAGTTCTTC. Translation: CATSDLASAYNEQFF.

The gene calls are TRBV27 and TRBJ1-5, with D tentatively TRBD1 (5 bases). Trimming removed 0 bases from V and 0 bases from J, with 9 bases in between. The CDR3 is 16 amino acids. Germline V gives CDR1 MNHEY, CDR2 SMNVEV (reference sequence). DNA of the CDR3: TGTGCCAGCAGTTTATCCGGACATTATAGCAATCAGCCCCAGCATTTT. Translation gives CASSLSGHYSNQPQHF.

The rearrangement joins TRBV6-2 or TRBV6-3 to TRBJ2-1; D might be TRBD2 (6 bases). The CDR3 spans 13 residues. V was cut by 6 bases and J by 4 bases, with 10 bases left in between. Germline-derived CDR1 and CDR2 are MNHEY and SVGEGT. CDR3: CASSPREYNEQFF. CDR3 nucleotides: TGTGCCAGCAGCCCCCGGGAGTACAATGAGCAGTTCTTC.

Written as DNA, the CDR3 is TGTGCCAGCAGCCAAGCTGAGCGGGTAAGACAGTACTTC. It translates to CASSQAERVRQYF. This chain connects TRBV4-2 to TRBJ2-7; D perhaps matches TRBD2 (6 bases). This CDR3 is built from 13 residues. Trimming removed 1 base from V and 10 bases from J, with 14 bases in between. CDR1 LGHNA and CDR2 YNFKEQ come from the germline V gene.

This chain uses TRBV10-3 with TRBJ1-6, with D maybe TRBD1 (6 bases). Trimming removed 6 bases from V and 6 bases from J, with 12 bases in between. Germline lookup yields CDR1 ENHRY and CDR2 SYGVKD. The CDR3 length is 14 residues. This CDR3 reads CAISRTEGNSPLHF. CDR3 in DNA: TGTGCCATCAGCAGGACAGAGGGTAATTCACCCCTCCACTTT.

This chain links TRBV19 with TRBJ1-1; D might be TRBD1 (6 bases). The CDR3 has 16 residues. CDR1 is LNHDA and CDR2 is SQIVND in the germline V gene (reference sequence). Trimming removed 6 bases from V and 3 bases from J, with 20 bases in between. CDR3: CASRSPLGRGDTEAFF. The CDR3 bases are TGTGCCAGTAGGTCCCCTCTAGGCAGGGGAGACACTGAAGCTTTCTTT.

V usage is TRBV5-6 and J usage is TRBJ1-6; D is possibly TRBD1 (5 bases). This CDR3 comprises 15 residues. CDR1 is SGHDT, CDR2 YYEEEE, per germline. The V end was cut by 3 bases, the J end by 7 bases, with 14 bases between. The CDR3 region has the DNA TGTGCCAGCAGCTCAGGGTCCGCAAGGAATTCACCCCTCCACTTT. Protein: CASSSGSARNSPLHF.

This rearrangement joins TRBV24-1 to TRBJ2-3; 9 positions agree with TRBD1. V dropped 6 bases and J dropped 3; count of bases not matched to a gene: 6. CDR3 length: 15 amino acids. Germline loops: CDR1 KGHDR, CDR2 SFDVKD. This CDR3 is CATSWGTGSTDTQYF. CDR3 sequence (DNA): TGTGCCACCAGTTGGGGGACAGGGAGTACAGATACGCAGTATTTT.

V gene TRBV7-2 combines with J gene TRBJ2-7; 8 bases agree with TRBD2. This CDR3 comprises 16 residues. Trimming at V came to 5 bases and at J to 3 bases, leaving 12 bases not matched to a gene. CDR1 and CDR2 from the germline V gene are SGHTA and FQGNSA. The CDR3 DNA reads TGTGCCAGCAGCCCTCGCGCAAGCGGGAGATTCTACGAGCAGTACTTC. It is translated as CASSPRASGRFYEQYF.

The chain employs TRBV6-5 and TRBJ1-1, with D perhaps TRBD1 (5 bases). The CDR3 sequence is 14 residues long. In germline, CDR1 is MNHEY, CDR2 SVGAGI. The V end lost 7 bases, the J end lost 8 bases, and 20 bases lay between the germline ends. CDR3 bases: TGTGCCAGCACCCTCTCGGAACACCGGGGGGAAGCTTTCTTT. Protein: CASTLSEHRGEAFF.

J is TRBJ2-3 and V is TRBV11-1; a possible D gene is TRBD2 (6 bases). This CDR3 has 13 amino acids. Trimming removed 4 bases from V and 5 bases from J, with 10 bases in between. In germline, CDR1 is SGHAT, CDR2 FQDESV (reference sequence). CDR3 in amino acids: CASSSIGRDTQYF. The CDR3 region has the DNA TGTGCCAGCAGCTCTATCGGGAGAGATACGCAGTATTTT.

CDR3 protein: CASREGQGGFYGYTF. In DNA, the CDR3 is TGTGCCAGCAGAGAGGGACAGGGGGGTTTTTATGGCTACACCTTC. This chain connects TRBV2 to TRBJ1-2; 11 positions agree with TRBD1. The V gene end was trimmed by 6 bases and the J gene end by 5 bases; junction bases not matched to a gene: 8. CDR1 and CDR2 (germline): SNHLY, FYNNEI. The CDR3 spans 15 residues.

This clone came up once. V usage is TRBV10-3 and J usage is TRBJ1-2, with D possibly TRBD1 on 5 matching bases. V lost 0 bases and J 3 bases, leaving 11 bases between the germline ends. The germline gives CDR1 ENHRY, CDR2 SYGVKD. The CDR3 is 15 amino acids. This CDR3 reads CAISESPGLDYGYTF. CDR3 in DNA: TGTGCCATCAGTGAGTCGCCAGGGCTTGACTATGGCTACACCTTC.

The chain's CDR3 is CASKKGGTSYNEQFF. CDR3 nucleotide sequence: TGTGCCAGCAAGAAGGGCGGGACTTCCTACAATGAGCAGTTCTTC. J is TRBJ2-1 and V is TRBV6-5, with D maybe TRBD2 (6 bases). Germline values: CDR1 MNHEY, CDR2 SVGAGI. V was cut by 7 bases and J by 1 base, with 14 bases left in between. The CDR3 runs 15 residues.

This chain connects TRBV9 to TRBJ2-3; D unclear. The CDR3 loop spans 15 amino acids. Trimming left V 2 bases short and J 5 bases short, with 15 bases between. The germline CDR1 and CDR2 sequences are SGDLS and YYNGEE. The CDR3 DNA sequence: TGTGCCAGCAGCGTCGGCCCTGGGCCTGAAGATACGCAGTATTTT. This gives the protein CASSVGPGPEDTQYF.

The chain joins TRBV3-1 (or the pseudogene TRBV3-2) to TRBJ2-1; 14 positions agree with TRBD2. Germline V CDR1 and CDR2: LGHDT, YNNKEL (reference sequence). The CDR3 is 18 residues long. J gave up 2 bases and V 5 bases, and 8 bases lay outside the gene matches. Here the CDR3 DNA reads TGTGCCAGCAGCTTTCGACTAGCGGGAGGGCGCCCCTACAATGAGCAGTTCTTC. Protein sequence: CASSFRLAGGRPYNEQFF.

Notes on this clone: This CDR3 is also generated by other DNA sequences in the sample. The rearrangement joins TRBV12-3 or TRBV12-4 to TRBJ1-6; no firm D call. This CDR3 is 13 amino acids long. V lost 3 bases and J lost 5, with 5 bases in between. CDR3 protein: CASSFRDNSPLHF. CDR3 sequence (DNA): TGTGCCAGCAGTTTCCGGGATAATTCACCCCTCCACTTT.

The genes are TRBV27 and TRBJ2-5, with TRBD2 matching 13 bases. This CDR3 comprises 16 residues. With V trimmed by 4 bases and J by 4 bases, 6 bases remained unmatched. Germline CDR1 is MNHEY and CDR2 is SMNVEV (reference sequence). CDR3 residues: CASSWTSGSQRETQYF. DNA for the CDR3: TGTGCCAGCAGTTGGACTAGCGGGAGCCAACGAGAGACCCAGTACTTC.

The chain uses TRBV7-9 and TRBJ2-5; D is unclear. This CDR3 region has 11 residues. Looked up from germline, CDR1 is SEHNR and CDR2 is FQNEAQ (reference sequence). With 4 bases removed from V and 5 bases from J, the gap between germline ends came to 5 bases. The CDR3 loop is CASSSVETQYF. CDR3 nucleotide sequence: TGTGCCAGCAGCTCCGTGGAGACCCAGTACTTC.

In the case of this clone: The identical CDR3 is also encoded by other nucleotide sequences in the sample. V usage is TRBV20-1 and J usage is TRBJ1-1, with D hard to call. The germline gives CDR1 DFQATT, CDR2 SNEGSKA (reference sequence). V dropped 4 bases and J dropped 1 base, with 4 bases sitting between them. This CDR3 is 11 amino acids long. The CDR3 reads CSATRNTEAFF. The CDR3, as DNA: TGCAGTGCTACTAGGAACACTGAAGCTTTCTTT.

The V gene is TRBV29-1, the J gene TRBJ2-3, with 7 nucleotides matching TRBD2. J lost 0 bases, V lost 6 bases, and 9 bases had no gene match. The CDR3 has 15 residues. Germline CDR1 and CDR2: SQVTM and ANQGSEA. The CDR3 DNA sequence: TGCAGCGTGGCCGTTGGGCGGGGGAGCACAGATACGCAGTATTTT. Translation: CSVAVGRGSTDTQYF.

This chain connects TRBV6-4 to TRBJ2-1; 9 positions match TRBD1. The CDR3 loop spans 15 amino acids. Germline V lookup: CDR1 MRHNA, CDR2 SNTAGT. Unmatched junction bases numbered 8, after V lost 4 bases and J lost 7 bases. In DNA form, the CDR3 reads TGTGCCAGCAGTGCACAGGGGGCGTCTAGAAATGAGCAGTTCTTC. It encodes CASSAQGASRNEQFF.